This T cell receptor (beta chain) was recorded in a study of blood T cell repertoires in COVID-19. About the study: COVID-19 samples, acute and convalescent, were from the United States, Italy and Spain. Sample material is recorded as cDNA or gDNA derived from T cells, B-cell-depleted T cells, or PBMCs.

The authors' processing: Reference gene primers were amplified, and this amplification served to estimate nucleated cell counts. Measured with immunoSEQ multiplex PCR; TCRdb has only the in-frame clones, and not every one. That table furnishes V, J and clone size, whereas the DNA furnished D and trimming. The profile covers almost 400,000 clones, with approximately 87% appearing a single time and about 2.3% taken by the ten largest. The germline V gene has CDR1 KGHSH and CDR2 LQKENI. The V and J ends lost 3 bases and 1 base respectively, with 12 bases between them. The CDR3 is made up of 15 amino acids.

Sequenced input: peripheral blood. V usage is TRBV18 and J usage is TRBJ1-2; TRBD1 might be the D (5 bases). The sequence was collected from a woman between 55 and 75 years old with COVID-19, enrolled during active disease. DNA of the CDR3: TGTGCCAGCTCACCCGAGGCAGGGCGTAACTATGGCTACACCTTC. Residues: CASSPEAGRNYGYTF.